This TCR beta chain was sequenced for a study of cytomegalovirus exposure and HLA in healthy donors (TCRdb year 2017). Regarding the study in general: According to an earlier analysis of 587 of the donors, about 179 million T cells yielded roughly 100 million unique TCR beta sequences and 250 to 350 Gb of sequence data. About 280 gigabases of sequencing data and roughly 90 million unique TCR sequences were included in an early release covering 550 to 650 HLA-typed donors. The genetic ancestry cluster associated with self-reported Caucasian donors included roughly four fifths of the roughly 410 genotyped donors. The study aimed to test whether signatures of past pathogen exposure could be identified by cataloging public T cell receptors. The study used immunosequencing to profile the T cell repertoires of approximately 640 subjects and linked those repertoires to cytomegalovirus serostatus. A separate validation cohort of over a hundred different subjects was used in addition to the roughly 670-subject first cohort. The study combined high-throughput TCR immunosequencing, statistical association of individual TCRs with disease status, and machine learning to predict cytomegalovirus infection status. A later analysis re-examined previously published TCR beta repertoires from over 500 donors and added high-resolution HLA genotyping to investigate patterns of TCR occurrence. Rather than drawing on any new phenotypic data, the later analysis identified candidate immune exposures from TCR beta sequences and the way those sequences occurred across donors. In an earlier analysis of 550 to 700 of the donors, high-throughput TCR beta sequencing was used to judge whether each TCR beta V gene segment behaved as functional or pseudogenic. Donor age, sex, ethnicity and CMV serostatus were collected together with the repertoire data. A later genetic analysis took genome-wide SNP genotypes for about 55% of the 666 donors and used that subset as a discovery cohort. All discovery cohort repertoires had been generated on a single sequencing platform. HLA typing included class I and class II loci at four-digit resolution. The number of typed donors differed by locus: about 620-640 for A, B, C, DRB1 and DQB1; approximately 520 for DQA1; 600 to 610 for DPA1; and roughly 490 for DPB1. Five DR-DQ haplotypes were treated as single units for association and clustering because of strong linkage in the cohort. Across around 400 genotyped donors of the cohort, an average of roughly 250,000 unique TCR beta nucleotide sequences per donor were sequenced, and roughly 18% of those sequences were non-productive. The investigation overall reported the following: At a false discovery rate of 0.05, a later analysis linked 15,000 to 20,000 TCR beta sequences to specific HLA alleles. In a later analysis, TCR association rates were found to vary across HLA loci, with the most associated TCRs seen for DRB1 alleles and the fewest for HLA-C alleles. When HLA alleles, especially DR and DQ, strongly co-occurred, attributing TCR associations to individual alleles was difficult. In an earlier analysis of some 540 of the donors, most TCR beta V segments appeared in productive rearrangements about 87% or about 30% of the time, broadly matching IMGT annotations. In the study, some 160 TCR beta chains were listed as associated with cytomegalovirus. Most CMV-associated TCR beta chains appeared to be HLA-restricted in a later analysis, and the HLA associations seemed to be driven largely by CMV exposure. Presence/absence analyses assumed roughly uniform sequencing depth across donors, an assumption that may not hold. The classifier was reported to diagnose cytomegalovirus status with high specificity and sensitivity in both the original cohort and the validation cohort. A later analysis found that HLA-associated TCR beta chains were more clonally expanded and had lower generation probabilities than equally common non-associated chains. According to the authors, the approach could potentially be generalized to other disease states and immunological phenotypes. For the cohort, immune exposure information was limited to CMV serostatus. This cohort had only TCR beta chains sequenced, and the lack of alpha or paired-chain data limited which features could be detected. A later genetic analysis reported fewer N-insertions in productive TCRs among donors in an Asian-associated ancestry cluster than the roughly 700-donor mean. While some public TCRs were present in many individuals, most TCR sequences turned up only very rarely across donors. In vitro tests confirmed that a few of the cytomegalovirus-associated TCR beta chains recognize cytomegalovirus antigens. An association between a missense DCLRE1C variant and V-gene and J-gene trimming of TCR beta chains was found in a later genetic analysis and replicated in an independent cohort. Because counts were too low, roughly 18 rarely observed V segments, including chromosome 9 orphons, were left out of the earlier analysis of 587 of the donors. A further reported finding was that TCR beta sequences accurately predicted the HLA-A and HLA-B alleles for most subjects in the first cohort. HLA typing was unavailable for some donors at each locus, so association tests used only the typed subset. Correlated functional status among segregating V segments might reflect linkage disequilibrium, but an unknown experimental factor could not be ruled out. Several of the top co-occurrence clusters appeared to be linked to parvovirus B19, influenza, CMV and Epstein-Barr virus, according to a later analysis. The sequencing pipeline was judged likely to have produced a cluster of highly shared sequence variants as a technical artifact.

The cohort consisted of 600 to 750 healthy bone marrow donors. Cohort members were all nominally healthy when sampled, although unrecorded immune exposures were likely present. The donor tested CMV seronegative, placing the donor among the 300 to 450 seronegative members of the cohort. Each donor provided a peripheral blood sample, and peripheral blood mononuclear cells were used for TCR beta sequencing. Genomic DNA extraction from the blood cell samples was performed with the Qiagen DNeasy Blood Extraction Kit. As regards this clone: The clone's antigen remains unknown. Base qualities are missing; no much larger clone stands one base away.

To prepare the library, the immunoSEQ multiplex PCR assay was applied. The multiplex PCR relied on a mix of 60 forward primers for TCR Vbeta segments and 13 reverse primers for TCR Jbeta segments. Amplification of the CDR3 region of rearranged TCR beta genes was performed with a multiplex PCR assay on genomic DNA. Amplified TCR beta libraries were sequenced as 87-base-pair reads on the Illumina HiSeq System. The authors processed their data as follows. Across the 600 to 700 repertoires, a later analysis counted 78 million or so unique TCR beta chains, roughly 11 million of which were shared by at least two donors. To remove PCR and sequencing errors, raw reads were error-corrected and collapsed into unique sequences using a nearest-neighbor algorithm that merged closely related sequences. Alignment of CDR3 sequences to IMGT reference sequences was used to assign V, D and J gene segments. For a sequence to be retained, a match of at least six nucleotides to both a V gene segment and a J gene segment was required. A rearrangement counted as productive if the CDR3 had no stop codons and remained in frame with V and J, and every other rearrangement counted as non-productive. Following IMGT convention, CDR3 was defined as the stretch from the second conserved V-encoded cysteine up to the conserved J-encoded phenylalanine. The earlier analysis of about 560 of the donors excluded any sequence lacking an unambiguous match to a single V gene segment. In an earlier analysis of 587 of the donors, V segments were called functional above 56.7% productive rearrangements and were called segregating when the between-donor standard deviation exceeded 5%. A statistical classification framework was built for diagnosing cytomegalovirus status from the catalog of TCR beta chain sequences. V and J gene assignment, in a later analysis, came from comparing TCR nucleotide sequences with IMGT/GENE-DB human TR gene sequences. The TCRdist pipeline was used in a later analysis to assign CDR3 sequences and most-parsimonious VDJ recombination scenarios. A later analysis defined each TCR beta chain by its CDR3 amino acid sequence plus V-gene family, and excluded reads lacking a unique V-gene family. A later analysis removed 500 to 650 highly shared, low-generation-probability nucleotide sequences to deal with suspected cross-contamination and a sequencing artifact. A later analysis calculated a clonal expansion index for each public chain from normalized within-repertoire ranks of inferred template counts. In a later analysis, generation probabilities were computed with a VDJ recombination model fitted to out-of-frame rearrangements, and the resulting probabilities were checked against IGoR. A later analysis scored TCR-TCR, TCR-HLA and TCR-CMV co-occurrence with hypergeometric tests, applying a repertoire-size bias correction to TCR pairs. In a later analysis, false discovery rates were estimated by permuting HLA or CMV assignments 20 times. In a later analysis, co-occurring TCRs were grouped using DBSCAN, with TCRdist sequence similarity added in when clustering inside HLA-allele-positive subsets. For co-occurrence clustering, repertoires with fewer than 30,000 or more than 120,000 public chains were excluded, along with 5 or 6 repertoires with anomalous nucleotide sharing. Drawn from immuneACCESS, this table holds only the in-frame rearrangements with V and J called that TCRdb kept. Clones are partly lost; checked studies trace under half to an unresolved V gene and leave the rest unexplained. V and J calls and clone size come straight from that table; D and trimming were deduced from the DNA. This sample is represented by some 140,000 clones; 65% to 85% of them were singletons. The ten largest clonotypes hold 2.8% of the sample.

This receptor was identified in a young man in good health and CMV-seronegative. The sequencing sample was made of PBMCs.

The nucleotide sequence reads as follows: TGTGCCAGCAGCTCCCTAACAGGGGGCCAGAGTAGCGAGCAGTACGTC. Its translation reads: CASSSLTGGQSSEQYV. The sequence links TRBV11-2 to TRBJ2-7; 9 central bases correspond to TRBD1. The germline V gene yields SGHAT for CDR1 and FQNNGV for CDR2. From V the trimming removes 4 bases and from J it removes 6 bases, while the gene matches leave 13 bases of the junction unaccounted for. The CDR3, cysteine through valine, is 16 amino acids long. Only CDR3 DNA is held: 48 bases, read in frame from base 1.